The clone carrying this T cell receptor (beta chain) was seen a handful of times. The CDR3 runs 17 residues. Germline loops: CDR1 SGHAT, CDR2 FQNNGV. V lost 1 base, J lost 2 bases, and 8 bases stayed unmatched. This specimen belongs to a study of blood T cell repertoires in COVID-19. The table came from immunoSEQ multiplex PCR; TCRdb's copy has only in-frame clones and leaves some out. The data hold approximately 270,000 clones, with around 88% observed a single time. The chain carries TRBV11-2 and TRBJ2-3, with 8 nucleotides matching TRBD2. The sample taken for sequencing was peripheral blood. The sequence was obtained from a man younger than 45 with acute or convalescent COVID-19. CDR3 protein: CASSLVFREGNTDTQYF. The CDR3 DNA reads as TGTGCCAGCAGCTTAGTCTTCCGGGAGGGTAACACAGATACGCAGTATTTT.